A single sample gave rise to the 16 T cell receptor beta chains below, sequenced in a study of blood T cell repertoires in COVID-19. Data came from immunoSEQ multiplex PCR; TCRdb stores just in-frame clones and leaves some out. Here the sample spans more than 350,000 clones, around nine tenths being singletons. The sequencing sample was made of PBMCs or T cells enriched from blood (not recorded which). These receptors were taken from a woman aged 45-65 years who had recovered from COVID-19.

This clone was detected once. The genes are TRBV3-1 (or the pseudogene TRBV3-2) and TRBJ2-7, with 7 bases identical to TRBD2. This CDR3 has 14 residues. Germline assignment: CDR1 LGHDT and CDR2 YNNKEL (reference sequence). The V and J ends lost 0 bases and 6 bases, in that order; junction bases with no gene match: 5. The CDR3 loop is CASSQDMGGGEQYF. Here the CDR3 DNA reads TGTGCCAGCAGCCAAGATATGGGGGGGGGCGAGCAGTACTTC.

The chain carries TRBV27 and TRBJ2-7; weak D call: TRBD2 (5 bases). The V gene lost 5 bases and the J gene lost 6 bases, with 14 bases spanning the gap. This CDR3 is built from 13 residues. Germline lookup yields CDR1 MNHEY and CDR2 SMNVEV (reference sequence). CDR3 bases: TGTGCCAGCAGTCCCAGCCTAGCCGGCGAGCAGTACTTC. It encodes CASSPSLAGEQYF.

V and J are TRBV5-3 and TRBJ2-3; TRBD1 might be the D (5 bases). TRBV5-3 is an ORF; its function is uncertain. V gave up 4 bases and J gave up 5 bases, with 11 bases separating them. The CDR3 has 13 amino acids. The CDR3 loop reads CARSARRGDTQYF. DNA for the CDR3: TGTGCCAGAAGCGCTCGTAGGGGAGATACGCAGTATTTT.

The V call is TRBV2, the J call TRBJ1-1, with unresolved D. From germline, CDR1 is SNHLY and CDR2 FYNNEI. The CDR3 contains 15 residues. V was shortened by 6 bases and J by 0 bases, with 14 bases between the two germline ends. This CDR3 reads CASRKTETMNTEAFF. The CDR3, as DNA: TGTGCCAGCAGAAAGACGGAGACTATGAACACTGAAGCTTTCTTT.

The rearrangement joins TRBV19 to TRBJ1-4; D is possibly TRBD1 (5 bases). V lost 2 bases and J lost 6, with 16 bases in between. CDR3 length: 16 amino acids. Germline lookup yields CDR1 LNHDA and CDR2 SQIVND (reference sequence). The CDR3 region is CASSISWGEDDEKLFF. For the CDR3, the DNA is TGTGCCAGTAGTATAAGTTGGGGGGAGGACGATGAAAAACTGTTTTTT.

CDR3 bases: TGTGCCAGTAGTATAGAGGGACAGATCCTCAACACTGAAGCTTTCTTT. Its protein product is CASSIEGQILNTEAFF. The V and J genes are TRBV19 and TRBJ1-1, with 7 bases aligning to TRBD1. V was clipped by 0 bases and J by 2 bases; unmatched bases: 6. This CDR3 is 16 amino acids long. Germline CDR1 and CDR2: LNHDA and SQIVND (reference sequence).

J is TRBJ1-1 and V is TRBV2; D uncertain. Germline V gives CDR1 SNHLY, CDR2 FYNNEI. V lost 3 bases and J lost 5, with 16 bases in between. The CDR3 is 15 residues long. The CDR3 sequence: CASSDKQAWYTEAFF. As DNA, the CDR3 is TGTGCCAGCAGTGACAAGCAGGCCTGGTATACTGAAGCTTTCTTT.

This clone was seen once. The chain employs TRBV5-1 and TRBJ2-3; D perhaps matches TRBD2 (7 bases). The CDR3 contains 12 residues. The germline gives CDR1 SGHRS, CDR2 YFSETQ. V lost 7 bases, J lost 3 bases, and 9 bases lay in between. The CDR3 sequence: CASAGATDTQYF. The CDR3 nucleotides are TGCGCCAGCGCGGGGGCGACAGATACGCAGTATTTT.

This clone turned up a few times. This chain uses TRBV21-1 with TRBJ1-2; no check of the table's D call, TRBD1, against the DNA was made. TRBV21-1 is a listed pseudogene. The CDR3 covers 14 residues. The CDR3 DNA reads as TGTGCCAGTCGGACAGGGCTCTCTAACTATGGCTACACCTTC. Translated: CASRTGLSNYGYTF.

This clone has only a few counts. V is TRBV6-5 and J is TRBJ2-5; TRBD1 matches at 11 bases. Germline V gene sequence: CDR1 MNHEY, CDR2 SVGAGI. The trim removed 6 bases at V and 4 bases at J, leaving 7 bases unmatched. This CDR3 has 15 residues. CDR3 protein: CASSPGTGGRETQYF. The CDR3 nucleotides are TGTGCCAGCAGCCCCGGGACAGGGGGAAGAGAGACCCAGTACTTC.

This sequence joins TRBV10-3 and TRBJ2-5; 11 nucleotides line up with TRBD2. CDR3 length: 16 residues. Per germline, CDR1 ENHRY and CDR2 SYGVKD. The junction had 4 bases not matched to a gene; V was cut back by 0 bases and J by 4 bases. CDR3 protein: CAISESTSGGLETQYF. CDR3 DNA sequence: TGTGCCATCAGTGAGTCCACTAGCGGGGGCTTAGAGACCCAGTACTTC.

This clone occurred a few times. The chain links TRBV7-2 to TRBJ2-7; TRBD2 might be the D (7 bases). Between the trimmed V and J ends, which lost 3 bases and 5 bases, there was a span of 11 bases. Germline V gene sequence: CDR1 SGHTA, CDR2 FQGNSA. CDR3 length equals 13 residues. In DNA form, the CDR3 reads TGTGCCAGCAGCTTGAAAGGGGGGGACGAGCAGTACTTC. This codes for CASSLKGGDEQYF.

In nucleotides, the CDR3 is TGTGCCAGCAGCCAAGTCGGAGGGTTGAGCAATCAGCCCCAGCATTTT. Protein product: CASSQVGGLSNQPQHF. The chain links TRBV4-2 to TRBJ1-5, with D uncertain. The V gene's germline CDR1 is LGHNA and CDR2 YNFKEQ. Trimming took off 1 base at V and 1 base at J, with 11 bases between the two ends. This CDR3 region has 16 residues.

The chain recombines TRBV11-3 with TRBJ1-1; D unclear. From germline, CDR1 is SGHNT and CDR2 YENEEA. The CDR3 has 13 amino acids. The V end was cut by 3 bases, the J end by 0 bases, with 5 bases between. Here the CDR3 DNA reads TGTGCCAGCAGCTTCGAGATGAACACTGAAGCTTTCTTT. It translates to CASSFEMNTEAFF.

V usage is TRBV19 and J usage is TRBJ1-2; D uncertain. The V gene's germline CDR1 is LNHDA and CDR2 SQIVND (reference sequence). The CDR3 sequence is 15 residues long. V was clipped by 4 bases and J by 7 bases, with 19 bases between them. The CDR3 is CASSTQVGVGGGYTF. For the CDR3, the DNA is TGTGCCAGTAGTACCCAGGTTGGTGTTGGTGGTGGCTACACCTTC.

The chain uses TRBV9 and TRBJ2-1; TRBD2 is a possible D gene (6 bases). Germline CDR1 SGDLS, CDR2 YYNGEE. This CDR3 is 16 amino acids long. V lost 3 bases and J 0 bases, leaving 13 bases between the germline ends. The CDR3 nucleotides read TGTGCCAGCAGCGGGGCTCGGGGGAACTCCTACAATGAGCAGTTCTTC. Translation gives CASSGARGNSYNEQFF.